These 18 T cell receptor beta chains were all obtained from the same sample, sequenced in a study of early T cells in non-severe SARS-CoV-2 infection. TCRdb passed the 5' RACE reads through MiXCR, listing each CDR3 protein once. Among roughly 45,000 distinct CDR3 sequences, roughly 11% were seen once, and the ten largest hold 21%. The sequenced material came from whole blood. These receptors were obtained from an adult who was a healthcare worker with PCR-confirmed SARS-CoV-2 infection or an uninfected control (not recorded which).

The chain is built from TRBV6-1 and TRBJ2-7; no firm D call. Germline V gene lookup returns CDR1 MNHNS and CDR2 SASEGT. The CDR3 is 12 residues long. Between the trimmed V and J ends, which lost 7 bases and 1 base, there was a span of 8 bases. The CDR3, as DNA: TGTGCCAGCACCAGAGGATCCTACGAGCAGTACTTC. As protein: CASTRGSYEQYF.

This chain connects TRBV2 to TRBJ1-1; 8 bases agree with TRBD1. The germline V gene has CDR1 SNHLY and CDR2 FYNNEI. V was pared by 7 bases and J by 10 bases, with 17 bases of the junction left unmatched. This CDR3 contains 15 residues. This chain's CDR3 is CASTKDGQGYAGAFF. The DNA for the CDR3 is TGTGCCAGCACCAAGGACGGACAGGGTTATGCGGGAGCTTTCTTT.

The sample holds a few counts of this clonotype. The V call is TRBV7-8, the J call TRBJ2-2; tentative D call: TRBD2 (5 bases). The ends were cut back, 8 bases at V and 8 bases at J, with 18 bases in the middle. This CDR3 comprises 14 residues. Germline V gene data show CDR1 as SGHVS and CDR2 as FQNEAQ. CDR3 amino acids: CASRTRQLAGELFF. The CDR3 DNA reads TGTGCCAGCCGAACGAGGCAGTTAGCGGGGGAGCTGTTTTTT.

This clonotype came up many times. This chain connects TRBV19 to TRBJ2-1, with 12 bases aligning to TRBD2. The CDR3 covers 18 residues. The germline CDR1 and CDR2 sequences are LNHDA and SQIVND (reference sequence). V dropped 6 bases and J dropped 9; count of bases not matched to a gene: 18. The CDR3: CASRLGLAGGAIKGEQFF. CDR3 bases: TGTGCCAGTAGATTAGGGCTAGCGGGAGGGGCAATCAAGGGTGAGCAGTTCTTC.

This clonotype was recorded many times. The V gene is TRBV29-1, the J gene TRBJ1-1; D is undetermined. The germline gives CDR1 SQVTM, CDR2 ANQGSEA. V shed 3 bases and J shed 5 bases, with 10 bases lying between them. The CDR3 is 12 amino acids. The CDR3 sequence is CSVDSGGTEAFF. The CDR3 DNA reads TGCAGCGTTGACAGTGGTGGGACTGAAGCTTTCTTT.

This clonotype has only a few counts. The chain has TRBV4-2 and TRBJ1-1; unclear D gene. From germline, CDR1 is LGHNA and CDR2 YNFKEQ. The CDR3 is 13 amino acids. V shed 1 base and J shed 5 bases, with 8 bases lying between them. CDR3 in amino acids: CASSQVGRTEAFF. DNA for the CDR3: TGTGCCAGCAGCCAAGTTGGTCGAACTGAAGCTTTCTTT.

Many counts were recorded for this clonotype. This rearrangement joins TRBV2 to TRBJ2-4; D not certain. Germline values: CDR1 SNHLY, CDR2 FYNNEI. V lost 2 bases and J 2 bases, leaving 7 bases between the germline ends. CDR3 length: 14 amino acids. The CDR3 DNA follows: TGTGCCAGCAGTGAATCGTATACCAAAAACATTCAGTACTTC. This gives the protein CASSESYTKNIQYF.

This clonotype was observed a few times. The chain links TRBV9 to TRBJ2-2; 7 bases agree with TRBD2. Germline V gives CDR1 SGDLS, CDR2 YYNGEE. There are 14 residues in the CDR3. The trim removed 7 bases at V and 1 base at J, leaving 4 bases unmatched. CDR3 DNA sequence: TGTGCCAGCGGGAGGGGAGAGAACACCGGGGAGCTGTTTTTT. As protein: CASGRGENTGELFF. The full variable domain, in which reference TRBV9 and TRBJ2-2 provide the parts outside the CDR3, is DSGVTQTPKHLITATGQRVTLRCSPRSGDLSVYWYQQSLDQGLQFLIQYYNGEERAKGNILERFSAQQFPDLHSELNLSSLELGDSALYFCASGRGENTGELFFGEGSRLTVL.

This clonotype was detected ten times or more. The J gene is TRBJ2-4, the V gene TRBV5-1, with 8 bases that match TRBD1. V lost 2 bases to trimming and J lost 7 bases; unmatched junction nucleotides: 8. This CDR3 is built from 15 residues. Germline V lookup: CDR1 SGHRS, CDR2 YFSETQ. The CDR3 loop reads CASSLRTGGPNIQYF. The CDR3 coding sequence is TGCGCCAGCAGCTTAAGAACAGGGGGGCCGAACATTCAGTACTTC.

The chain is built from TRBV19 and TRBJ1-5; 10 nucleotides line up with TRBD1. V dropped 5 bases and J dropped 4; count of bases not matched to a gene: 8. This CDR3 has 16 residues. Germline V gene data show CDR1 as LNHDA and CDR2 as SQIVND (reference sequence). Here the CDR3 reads CASSPRDRGGNQPQHF. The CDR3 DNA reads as TGTGCCAGTAGTCCTCGGGACAGGGGAGGAAATCAGCCCCAGCATTTT.

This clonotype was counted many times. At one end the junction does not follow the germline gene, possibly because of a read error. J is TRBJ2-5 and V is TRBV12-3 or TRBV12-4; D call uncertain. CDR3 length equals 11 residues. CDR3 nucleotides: TGTGCCAGCAGCTTAGAAGAGACCCAGTACTTC. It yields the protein CASSLEETQYF.

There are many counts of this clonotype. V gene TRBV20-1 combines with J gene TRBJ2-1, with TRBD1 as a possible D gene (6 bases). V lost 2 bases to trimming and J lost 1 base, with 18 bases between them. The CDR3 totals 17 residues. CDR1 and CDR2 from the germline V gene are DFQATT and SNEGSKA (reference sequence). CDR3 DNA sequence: TGCAGTGCTAGAACATCACAGGGCCTTGTATCCTACAATGAGCAGTTCTTC. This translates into CSARTSQGLVSYNEQFF.

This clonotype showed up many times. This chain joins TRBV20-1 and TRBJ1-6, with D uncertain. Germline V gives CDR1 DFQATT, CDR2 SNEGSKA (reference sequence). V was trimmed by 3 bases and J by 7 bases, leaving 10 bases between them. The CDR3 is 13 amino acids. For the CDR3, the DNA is TGCAGTGCTAGCGTGATGGGGAATTCACCCCTCCACTTT. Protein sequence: CSASVMGNSPLHF.

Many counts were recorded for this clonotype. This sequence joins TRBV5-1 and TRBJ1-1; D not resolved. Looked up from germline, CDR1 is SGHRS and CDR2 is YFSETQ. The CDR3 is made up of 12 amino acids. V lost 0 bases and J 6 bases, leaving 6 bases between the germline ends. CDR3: CASSLDSAEAFF. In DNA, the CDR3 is TGCGCCAGCAGCTTGGATTCGGCTGAAGCTTTCTTT.

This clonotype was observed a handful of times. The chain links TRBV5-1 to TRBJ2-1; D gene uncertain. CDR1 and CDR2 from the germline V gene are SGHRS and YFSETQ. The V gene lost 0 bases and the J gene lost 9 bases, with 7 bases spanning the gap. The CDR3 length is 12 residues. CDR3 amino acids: CASSLEYTEQFF. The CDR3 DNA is TGCGCCAGCAGCTTGGAGTATACTGAGCAGTTCTTC.

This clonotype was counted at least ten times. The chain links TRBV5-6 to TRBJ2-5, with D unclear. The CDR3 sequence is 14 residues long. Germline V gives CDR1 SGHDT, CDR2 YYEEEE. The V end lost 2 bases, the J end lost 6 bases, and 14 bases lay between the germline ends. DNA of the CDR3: TGTGCCAGCAGCTTCCGGTGGTCCGGGCAGACCCAGTACTTC. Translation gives CASSFRWSGQTQYF.

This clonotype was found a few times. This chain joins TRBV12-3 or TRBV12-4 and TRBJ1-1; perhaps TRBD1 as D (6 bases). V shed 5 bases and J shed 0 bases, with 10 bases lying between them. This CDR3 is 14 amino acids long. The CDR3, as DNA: TGTGCCAGCAGTACGACAGGCCTGAACACTGAAGCTTTCTTT. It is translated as CASSTTGLNTEAFF.

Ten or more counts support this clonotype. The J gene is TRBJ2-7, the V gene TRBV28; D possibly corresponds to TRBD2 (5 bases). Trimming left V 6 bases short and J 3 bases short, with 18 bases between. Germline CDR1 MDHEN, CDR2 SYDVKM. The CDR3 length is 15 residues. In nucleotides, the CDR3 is TGTGCCAGCAGCCCCTCGGGGTTCAGCGACTACGAGCAGTACTTC. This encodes CASSPSGFSDYEQYF.